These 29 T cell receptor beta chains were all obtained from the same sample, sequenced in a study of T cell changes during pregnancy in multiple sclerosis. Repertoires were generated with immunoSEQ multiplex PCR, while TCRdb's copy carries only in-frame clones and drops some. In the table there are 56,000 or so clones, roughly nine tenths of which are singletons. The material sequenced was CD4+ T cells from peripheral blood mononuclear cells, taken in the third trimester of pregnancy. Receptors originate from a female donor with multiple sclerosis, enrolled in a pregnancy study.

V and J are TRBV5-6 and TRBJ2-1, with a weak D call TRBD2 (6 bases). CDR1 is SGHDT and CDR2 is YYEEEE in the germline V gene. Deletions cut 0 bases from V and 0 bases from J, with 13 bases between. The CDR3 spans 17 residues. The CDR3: CASSLGLASSSYNEQFF. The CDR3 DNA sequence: TGTGCCAGCAGCTTGGGGCTAGCGTCTAGCTCCTACAATGAGCAGTTCTTC.

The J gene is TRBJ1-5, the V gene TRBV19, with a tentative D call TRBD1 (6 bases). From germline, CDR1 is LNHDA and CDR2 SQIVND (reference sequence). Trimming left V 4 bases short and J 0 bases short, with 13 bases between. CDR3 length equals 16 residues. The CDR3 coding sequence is TGTGCCAGTAGTAATTTGACAGGACATAGCAATCAGCCCCAGCATTTT. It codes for CASSNLTGHSNQPQHF.

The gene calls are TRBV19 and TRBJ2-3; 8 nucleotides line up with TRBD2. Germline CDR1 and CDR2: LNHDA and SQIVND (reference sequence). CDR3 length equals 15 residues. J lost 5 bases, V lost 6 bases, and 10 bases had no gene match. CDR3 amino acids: CASSWRAGGIDTQYF. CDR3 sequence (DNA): TGTGCCAGTAGCTGGCGGGCGGGGGGCATAGATACGCAGTATTTT.

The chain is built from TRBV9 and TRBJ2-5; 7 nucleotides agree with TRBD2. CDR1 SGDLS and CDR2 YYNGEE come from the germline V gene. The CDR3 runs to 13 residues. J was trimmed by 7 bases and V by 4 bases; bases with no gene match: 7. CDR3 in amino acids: CASSLRSGGTQYF. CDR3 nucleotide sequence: TGTGCCAGCAGCTTAAGGTCGGGGGGGACCCAGTACTTC. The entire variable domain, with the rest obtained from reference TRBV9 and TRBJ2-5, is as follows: DSGVTQTPKHLITATGQRVTLRCSPRSGDLSVYWYQQSLDQGLQFLIQYYNGEERAKGNILERFSAQQFPDLHSELNLSSLELGDSALYFCASSLRSGGTQYFGPGTRLLVL.

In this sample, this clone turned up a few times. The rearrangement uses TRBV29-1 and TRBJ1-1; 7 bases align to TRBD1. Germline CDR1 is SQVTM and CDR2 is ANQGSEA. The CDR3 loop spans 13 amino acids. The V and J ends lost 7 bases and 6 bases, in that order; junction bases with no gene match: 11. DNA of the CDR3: TGCAGCGGGGACAGTCCTTACGACGCTGAAGCTTTCTTT. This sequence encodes CSGDSPYDAEAFF.

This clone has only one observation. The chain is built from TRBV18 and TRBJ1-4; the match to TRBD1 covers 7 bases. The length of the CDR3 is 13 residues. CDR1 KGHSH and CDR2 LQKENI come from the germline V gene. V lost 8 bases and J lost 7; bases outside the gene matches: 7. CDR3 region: CASPDPGGEKLFF. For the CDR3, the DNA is TGTGCCAGCCCGGATCCAGGGGGTGAAAAACTGTTTTTT.

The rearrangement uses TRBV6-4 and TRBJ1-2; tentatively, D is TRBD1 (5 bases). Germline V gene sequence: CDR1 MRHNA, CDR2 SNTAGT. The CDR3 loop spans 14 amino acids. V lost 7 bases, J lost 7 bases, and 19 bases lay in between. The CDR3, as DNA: TGTGCCAGCAACCTGGGAAGTCGGGACTGTGGCTACACCTTC. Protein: CASNLGSRDCGYTF.

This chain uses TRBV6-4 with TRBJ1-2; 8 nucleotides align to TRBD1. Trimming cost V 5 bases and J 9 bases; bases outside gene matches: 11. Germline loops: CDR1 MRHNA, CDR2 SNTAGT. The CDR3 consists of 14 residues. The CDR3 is CASSPQRGTGSYTF. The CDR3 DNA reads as TGTGCCAGCAGTCCCCAACGGGGGACAGGTAGCTACACCTTC.

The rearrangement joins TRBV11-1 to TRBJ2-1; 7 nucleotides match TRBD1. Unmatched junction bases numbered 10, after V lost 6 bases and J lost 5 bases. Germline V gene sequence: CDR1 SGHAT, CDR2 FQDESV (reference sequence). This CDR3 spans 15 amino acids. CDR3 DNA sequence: TGTGCCAGCAGTTGGTACCAGGGGGAACACAATGAGCAGTTCTTC. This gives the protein CASSWYQGEHNEQFF.

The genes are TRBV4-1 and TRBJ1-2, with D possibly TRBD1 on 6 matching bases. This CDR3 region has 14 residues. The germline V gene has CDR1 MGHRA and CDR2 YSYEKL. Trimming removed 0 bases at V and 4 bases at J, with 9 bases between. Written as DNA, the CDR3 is TGCGCCAGCAGCCAAGAGACAGGTATCTATGGCTACACCTTC. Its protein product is CASSQETGIYGYTF.

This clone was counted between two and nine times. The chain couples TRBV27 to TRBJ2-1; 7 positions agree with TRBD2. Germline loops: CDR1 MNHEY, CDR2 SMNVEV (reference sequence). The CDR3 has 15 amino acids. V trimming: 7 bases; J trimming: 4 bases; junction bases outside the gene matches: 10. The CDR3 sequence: CASKTGLVGYNEQFF. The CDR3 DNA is TGTGCCAGCAAAACCGGACTAGTGGGATACAATGAGCAGTTCTTC.

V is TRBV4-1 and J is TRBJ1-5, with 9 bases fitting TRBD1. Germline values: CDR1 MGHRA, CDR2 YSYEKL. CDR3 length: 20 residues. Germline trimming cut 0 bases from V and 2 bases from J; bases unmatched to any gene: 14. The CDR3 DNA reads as TGCGCCAGCAGCCAAGAAAGACAGGGGGTGGCAAAAATCGGCAATCAGCCCCAGCATTTT. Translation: CASSQERQGVAKIGNQPQHF.

In DNA, the CDR3 is TGTGCCAGCAGCTTAGTGGCGGGAGGAACCTACGAGCAGTACTTC. It encodes CASSLVAGGTYEQYF. The rearrangement joins TRBV7-2 to TRBJ2-7; TRBD2 agrees at 8 bases. This CDR3 is built from 15 residues. J was trimmed by 2 bases and V by 1 base; bases with no gene match: 4. Germline CDR1 and CDR2: SGHTA and FQGNSA.

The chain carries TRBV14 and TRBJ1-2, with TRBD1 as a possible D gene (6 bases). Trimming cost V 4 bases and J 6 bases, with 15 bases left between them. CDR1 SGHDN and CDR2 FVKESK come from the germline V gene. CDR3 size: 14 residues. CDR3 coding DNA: TGTGCCAGCAGCCCCAGACTACAGGGAGATGGCTACACCTTC. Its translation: CASSPRLQGDGYTF.

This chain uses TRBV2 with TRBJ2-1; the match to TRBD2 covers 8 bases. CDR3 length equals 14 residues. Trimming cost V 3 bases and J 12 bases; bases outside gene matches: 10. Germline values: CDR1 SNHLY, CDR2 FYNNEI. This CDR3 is CASSDRSRLAGQFF. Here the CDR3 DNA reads TGTGCCAGCAGTGATCGGTCCCGTCTAGCGGGGCAGTTCTTC.

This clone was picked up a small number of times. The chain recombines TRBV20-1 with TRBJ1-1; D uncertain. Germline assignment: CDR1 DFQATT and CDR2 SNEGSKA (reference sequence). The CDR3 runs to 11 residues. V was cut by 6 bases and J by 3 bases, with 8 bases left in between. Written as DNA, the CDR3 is TGCAGTGCCCCACTCGACACTGAAGCTTTCTTT. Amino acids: CSAPLDTEAFF.

The CDR3 loop reads CASNTRIDPQYF. CDR3 DNA: TGTGCCAGCAACACCCGCATCGATCCCCAGTACTTC. V is TRBV2 and J is TRBJ2-5; no clear D. The length of the CDR3 is 12 residues. Trimming cost V 7 bases and J 9 bases, with 15 bases left between them. Germline V gene lookup returns CDR1 SNHLY and CDR2 FYNNEI.

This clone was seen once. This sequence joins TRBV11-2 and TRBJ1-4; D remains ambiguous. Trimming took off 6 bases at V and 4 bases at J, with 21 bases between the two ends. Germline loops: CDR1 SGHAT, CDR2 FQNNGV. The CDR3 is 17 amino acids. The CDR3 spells CASSTTLKQQSNEKLFF. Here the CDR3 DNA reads TGTGCCAGCAGTACGACATTGAAACAGCAGAGTAATGAAAAACTGTTTTTT.

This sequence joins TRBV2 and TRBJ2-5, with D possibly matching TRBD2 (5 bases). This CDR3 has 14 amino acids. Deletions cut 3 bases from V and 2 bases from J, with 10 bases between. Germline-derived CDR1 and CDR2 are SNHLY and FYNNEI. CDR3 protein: CASSDWTSQETQYF. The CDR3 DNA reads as TGTGCCAGCAGTGATTGGACTTCGCAAGAGACCCAGTACTTC.

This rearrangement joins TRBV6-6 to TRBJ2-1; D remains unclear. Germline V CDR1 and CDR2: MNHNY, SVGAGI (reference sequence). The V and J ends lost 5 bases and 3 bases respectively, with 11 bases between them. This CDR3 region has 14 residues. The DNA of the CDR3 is TGTGCCAGCAGTAGCCGAATCGTCTACAATGAGCAGTTCTTC. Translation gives CASSSRIVYNEQFF.

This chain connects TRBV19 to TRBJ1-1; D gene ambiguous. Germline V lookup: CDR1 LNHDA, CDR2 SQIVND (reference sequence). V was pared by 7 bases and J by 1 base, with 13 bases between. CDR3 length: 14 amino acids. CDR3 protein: CASTLAGANTEAFF. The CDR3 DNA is TGTGCCAGTACCCTCGCAGGCGCGAACACTGAAGCTTTCTTT.

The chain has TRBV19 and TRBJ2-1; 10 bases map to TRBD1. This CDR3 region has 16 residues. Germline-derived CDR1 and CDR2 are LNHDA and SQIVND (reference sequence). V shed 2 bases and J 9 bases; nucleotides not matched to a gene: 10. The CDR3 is CASSILRDRGKGEQFF. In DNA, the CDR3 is TGTGCCAGTAGTATACTTCGGGACAGGGGAAAGGGTGAGCAGTTCTTC.

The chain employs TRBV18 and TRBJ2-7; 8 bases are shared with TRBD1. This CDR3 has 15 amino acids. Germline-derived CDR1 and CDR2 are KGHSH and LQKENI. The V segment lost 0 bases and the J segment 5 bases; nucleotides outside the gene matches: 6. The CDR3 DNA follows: TGTGCCAGCTCACCACCGGGACAGGTCGGGGACGAGCAGTACTTC. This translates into CASSPPGQVGDEQYF.

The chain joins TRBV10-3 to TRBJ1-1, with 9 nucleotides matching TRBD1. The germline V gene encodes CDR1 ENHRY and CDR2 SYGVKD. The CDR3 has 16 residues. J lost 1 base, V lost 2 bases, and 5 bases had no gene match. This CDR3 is CAISEGQGTENTEAFF. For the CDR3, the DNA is TGTGCCATCAGTGAGGGACAGGGGACGGAGAACACTGAAGCTTTCTTT.

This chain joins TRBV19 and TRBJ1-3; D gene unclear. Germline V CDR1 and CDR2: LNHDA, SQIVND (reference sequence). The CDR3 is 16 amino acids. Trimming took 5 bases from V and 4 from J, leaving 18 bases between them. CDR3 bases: TGTGCCAGTAGTCCCTCCGGGAGATTAGGGGGAAACACCATATATTTT. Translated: CASSPSGRLGGNTIYF.

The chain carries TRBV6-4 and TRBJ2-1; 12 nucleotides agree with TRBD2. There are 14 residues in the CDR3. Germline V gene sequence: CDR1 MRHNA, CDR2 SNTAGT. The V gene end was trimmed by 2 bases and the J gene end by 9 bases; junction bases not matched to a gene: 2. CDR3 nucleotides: TGTGCCAGCAGTGACAGGGGACTAGCGGGTGAGCAGTTCTTC. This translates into CASSDRGLAGEQFF.

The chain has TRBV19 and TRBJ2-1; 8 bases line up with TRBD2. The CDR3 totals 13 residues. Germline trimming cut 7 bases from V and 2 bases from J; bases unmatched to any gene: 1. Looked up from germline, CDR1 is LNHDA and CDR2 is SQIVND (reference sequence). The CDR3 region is CASNGRAYNEQFF. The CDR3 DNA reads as TGTGCCAGTAACGGGAGGGCCTACAATGAGCAGTTCTTC.

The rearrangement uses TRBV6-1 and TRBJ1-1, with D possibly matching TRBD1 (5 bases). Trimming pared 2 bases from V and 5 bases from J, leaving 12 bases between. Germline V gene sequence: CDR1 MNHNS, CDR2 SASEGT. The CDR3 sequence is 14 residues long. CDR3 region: CASSEWRGGTEAFF. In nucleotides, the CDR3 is TGTGCCAGCAGTGAATGGAGGGGTGGAACTGAAGCTTTCTTT.

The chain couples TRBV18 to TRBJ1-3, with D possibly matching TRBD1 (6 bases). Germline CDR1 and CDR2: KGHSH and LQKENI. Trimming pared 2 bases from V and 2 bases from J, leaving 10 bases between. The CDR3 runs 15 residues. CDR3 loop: CASSPGQTAGNTIYF. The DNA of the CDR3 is TGTGCCAGCTCACCAGGACAGACCGCTGGAAACACCATATATTTT.